The clone carrying this T cell receptor (beta chain) came up a few times. This specimen comes from a study of T cells after yellow fever vaccination. A single record per CDR3 protein comes from TCRdb applying MiXCR to the 5' RACE reads. The table includes a few hundred thousand distinct CDR3 sequences, 6% to 8% detected once. V was pared by 4 bases and J by 5 bases, with 10 bases of the junction left unmatched. CDR1 is DFQATT and CDR2 is SNEGSKA in the germline V gene (reference sequence). This CDR3 is built from 16 residues. The receptor's source is a man aged 30-40 years who received the YFV17D yellow fever vaccine. This chain joins TRBV20-1 and TRBJ2-5; 13 nucleotides line up with TRBD2. Sequencing was performed on PBMCs, taken 5 days after the yellow fever booster vaccination. CDR3 protein: CSATRGLAGDEETQYF. For the CDR3, the DNA is TGCAGTGCTACCCGCGGACTAGCGGGAGATGAGGAGACCCAGTACTTC.